This is a list of T cell receptor beta chains from one sample in a study of shared clonotypes between healthy human individuals. TCRdb's copy holds only in-frame clones and misses some; the assay was immunoSEQ multiplex PCR. The table has 2 million to 2.5 million clones, approximately 95% seen once; the top ten hold around 0.13%. Sequencing was performed on naive CD4+ T cells sorted from blood. The source of these receptors is a man between 18 and 35 years old in good health. CDR3s include the opening cysteine and the closing phenylalanine or tryptophan.

j_call v_call cdr3_aa
TRBJ2-1 TRBV5-1 CASSFGTSYNEQFF
TRBJ2-2 TRBV6-5 CASTDNTGELFF
TRBJ2-3 TRBV27 CASSGWDREGTDTQYF
TRBJ1-2 TRBV7-9 CASSSRDGAYGYTF
TRBJ1-3 TRBV7-9 CASSLALKVQTSGNTIYF
TRBJ1-2 TRBV29-1 CSVERGGYGYTF
TRBJ2-7 TRBV11-2 CASSLTSGGTGFYEQYF
TRBJ2-7 TRBV7-2 CASSLVGLAGANEQYF
TRBJ2-1 TRBV5-4 CASSVAGGSYNEQFF
TRBJ1-1 TRBV15 CATSYRGGVTEAFF
TRBJ2-7 TRBV30 CAWSAGLAGGHEQYF
TRBJ2-5 TRBV6-6 CASSYGQETQYF
TRBJ2-7 TRBV7-9 CASSLAEWARADF
TRBJ2-1 TRBV29-1 CSVGLAGEQFF
TRBJ1-6 TRBV19 CASTSSYNSPLHF
TRBJ2-3 TRBV20-1 CSARVSDTQYF
TRBJ1-1 TRBV28 CASRGLNTEAFF
TRBJ1-3 TRBV28 CASKEGGNTIYF
TRBJ1-2 TRBV27 CASSLQGFYGYTF
TRBJ2-7 TRBV6-6 CASSLAGVYEQYF
TRBJ1-2 TRBV19 CASSTKQGASYGYTF
NA TRBV6-5 CASSYQVQGGAYEQYF
TRBJ2-5 TRBV7-4 CASSPPGLGRRQETQYF
TRBJ1-5 TRBV27 CASSSSRINSNQPQHF
TRBJ2-7 TRBV2 CASSEGSSYEQYF
TRBJ2-5 TRBV5-1 CASSLQPSGGAETQYF
TRBJ1-2 TRBV7-2 CASSSVGQSYGYTF
TRBJ2-7 TRBV6-4 CASGGTSGGALEQYF
TRBJ2-7 TRBV7-9 CASSSLRRGNTYEQYF
TRBJ2-7 TRBV7-9 CASSEDSSYEQYF
TRBJ1-2 TRBV5-8 CASELPGATYGYTF
TRBJ1-1 TRBV5-4 CASSHREQNTEAFF
TRBJ1-5 TRBV6-6 CASRPGDRGYNQPQHF
TRBJ1-5 TRBV10-3 CAISETTGSPPQHF
TRBJ2-3 TRBV4-1 CASSFLAGSTDTQYF
TRBJ2-7 TRBV6-1 CASTRSPYEQYF
TRBJ1-2 TRBV11-2 CASSLGGQGFNYGYTF
TRBJ2-2 TRBV6-1 CASSALRSGELFF
TRBJ1-2 TRBV18 CASSPAAPSSYGYTF
TRBJ2-7 TRBV6-1 CASSEMGALEQYF
TRBJ2-3 TRBV5-4 CASSLVGQDTQYF
TRBJ2-5 TRBV5-5 CASSAGQGFGETQYF
TRBJ2-1 TRBV30 CAWRDGKYNEQFF
TRBJ2-2 TRBV30 CAWSVNQNTGELFF
TRBJ1-2 TRBV20-1 CSASGTYGYTF
TRBJ1-2 TRBV12-5 CASGLVGAGRDGYTF
TRBJ2-2 TRBV5-1 CASSSAGGMTGELFF
TRBJ2-3 TRBV6-1 CASKVGEADTQYF
TRBJ1-4 TRBV6-5 CASSYSGKKGEKLFF
TRBJ2-4 TRBV30 CAWSVDRTSGTKNIQYF
TRBJ2-3 TRBV5-1 CASSPDSPRDTQYF
TRBJ1-1 TRBV5-1 CASSLAANTEAFF
TRBJ1-6 TRBV7-3 CPGGNSPLHF
TRBJ1-1 TRBV2 CAAKGRGTGVEAFF
TRBJ1-1 TRBV5-1 CASSYRGEDEAFF
TRBJ2-1 TRBV30 CAWSALGLYNEQFF
TRBJ2-1 TRBV6-5 CASSYGSSGGHEQFF